This T cell receptor beta chain emerged from a study of human T cells and chemical hapten exposure. Looking at the study overall: Small volume differences among pooled libraries mainly caused per-sample TCR yield variation. General observations from the study: Having alopecia, the donors may differ immunologically from healthy people.

This clonotype was seen only a few times. The antigen is not known. It was the library that attached unique molecular identifiers to individual cDNA molecules. Each CDR3 protein is one row after TCRdb ran MiXCR on the RACE reads. The top ten clones hold 1.6% of a sample with 85,000 to 120,000 distinct CDR3 sequences, 12% of them seen once. Time point meaning: pre-sensitization, week 0. Noted treatment: therapeutic diphenylcyclopropenone sensitization with weekly scalp DPC. The CDR3 contains 15 residues. Germline V gene sequence: CDR1 MNHEY, CDR2 SMNVEV (reference sequence). The ends were cut back, 2 bases at V and 7 bases at J, with 17 bases in the middle.

This receptor was taken from a woman in her 50s with alopecia areata. Some clones in this sample may be carry-over from other donors' samples. The specimen comprised whole blood, sampled in connection with sensitization to the hapten diphenylcyclopropenone (DPC). V usage is TRBV27 and J usage is TRBJ1-1; D is undetermined. CDR3 protein: CASSLRDTGPFEAFF. The CDR3 DNA reads as TGTGCCAGCAGTTTAAGGGATACGGGCCCATTTGAAGCTTTCTTT.